This T cell receptor (beta chain) originates from a study of cytomegalovirus exposure and HLA in healthy donors. For this clone: The antigen is undetermined.

Germline V gene lookup returns CDR1 SNHLY and CDR2 FYNNEI. The V end lost 7 bases, the J end lost 4 bases, and 19 bases lay between the germline ends. This CDR3 region has 16 residues. Findings and caveats of the study: According to the study, around 180 TCR beta chains were cytomegalovirus-associated. Rare TCR sequences dominated, though some public TCRs recurred in many donors.

The data were produced by immunoSEQ multiplex PCR, yet TCRdb's version contains in-frame clones alone and is incomplete. The sample contains 80,000 to 100,000 clones, roughly 89% of which appear only once. What was sequenced was PBMCs. The chain links TRBV2 to TRBJ2-2; D is perhaps TRBD2 (7 bases). This clonotype originated in a woman aged 30 to 39 in good health and CMV-seronegative. CDR3: CASNPQGGSSTGELFF. The CDR3 nucleotides are TGTGCCAGCAACCCACAGGGCGGGAGTAGCACCGGGGAGCTGTTTTTT.